What follows are 16 T cell receptor beta chains derived from one specimen sequenced in a study of T cell responses to AZD1222 COVID-19 vaccine. Sequenced by immunoSEQ multiplex PCR; TCRdb stores in-frame clones only, minus some. Here the sample spans approximately 110,000 clones, about 90% being singletons. Here the sequenced sample was peripheral blood, taken 28 days after the second AZD1222 dose. The receptors were sampled from an adult who received the AZD1222 COVID-19 vaccine.

Note on this clone: An end of the junction does not agree with germline; a read error may underlie this. The genes are TRBV6-5 and TRBJ1-1; D may be TRBD1 (5 bases). The CDR3 contains 15 residues. Germline CDR1 MNHEY, CDR2 SVGAGI. The CDR3 DNA is TGTGCCAGCAGTTACTCACGAGGGGTGAAAACTGAAGCTTTCTTT. It translates to CASSYSRGVKTEAFF.

The rearrangement joins TRBV3-1 (or the pseudogene TRBV3-2) to TRBJ1-5, with D possibly being TRBD1 (5 bases). V gave up 1 base and J gave up 3 bases, with 10 bases separating them. The CDR3 has 15 residues. Germline assignment: CDR1 LGHDT and CDR2 YNNKEL (reference sequence). The DNA for the CDR3 is TGTGCCAGCAGCCAAGGGGGGGGAAACAATCAGCCCCAGCATTTT. This translates into CASSQGGGNNQPQHF.

V is TRBV7-2 and J is TRBJ1-2; D not certain. The CDR3 covers 16 residues. Trimming pared 3 bases from V and 8 bases from J, leaving 22 bases between. Germline-derived CDR1 and CDR2 are SGHTA and FQGNSA. The CDR3 here is CASSFSQAGSTMGYTF. Here the CDR3 DNA reads TGTGCCAGCAGCTTTTCTCAGGCGGGTTCGACCATGGGCTACACCTTC.

Only one count was recorded for this clone. The chain is built from TRBV27 and TRBJ2-1, with 7 bases that match TRBD2. Looked up from germline, CDR1 is MNHEY and CDR2 is SMNVEV (reference sequence). The CDR3 extends over 14 amino acids. Trimming took 3 bases from V and 6 from J; bases not matched to a gene: 5. The CDR3 loop reads CASSFMTGGNEQFF. CDR3 sequence (DNA): TGTGCCAGCAGTTTTATGACGGGGGGCAATGAGCAGTTCTTC.

The V and J genes are TRBV28 and TRBJ1-1; no clear D. Deletions cut 1 base from V and 4 bases from J, with 10 bases between. This CDR3 region has 14 residues. From germline, CDR1 is MDHEN and CDR2 SYDVKM. The CDR3 DNA sequence: TGTGCCAGCAGTTTATCGGGGAAGAGCACTGAAGCTTTCTTT. Translating it yields CASSLSGKSTEAFF.

The chain couples TRBV6-2 or TRBV6-3 to TRBJ2-1; no definite D call. Germline V lookup: CDR1 MNHEY, CDR2 SVGEGT. The V end was cut by 1 base, the J end by 0 bases, with 4 bases between. The CDR3 totals 14 residues. The CDR3 DNA reads as TGTGCCAGCAGTTACTACAGCTCCTACAATGAGCAGTTCTTC. Residues: CASSYYSSYNEQFF.

The chain has TRBV10-3 and TRBJ2-5; 14 bases agree with TRBD2. CDR1 is ENHRY, CDR2 SYGVKD, per germline. CDR3 size: 18 residues. V lost 2 bases and J lost 1; bases outside the gene matches: 6. The CDR3 DNA reads as TGTGCCATCAGTGAGAGGGGGACTAGCGGGGGCAGCCAAGAGACCCAGTACTTC. Translating it yields CAISERGTSGGSQETQYF.

The chain joins TRBV6-4 to TRBJ2-2, with 10 bases fitting TRBD2. V dropped 6 bases and J dropped 7; count of bases not matched to a gene: 5. The CDR3 has 14 residues. Germline assignment: CDR1 MRHNA and CDR2 SNTAGT. The CDR3 bases are TGTGCCAGCAGCCCACTAGCGGGAATCGGGGAGCTGTTTTTT. Protein: CASSPLAGIGELFF.

This clone was picked up a small number of times. The genes are TRBV18 and TRBJ1-2; 9 bases map to TRBD1. Germline V gives CDR1 KGHSH, CDR2 LQKENI. The CDR3 contains 13 residues. Unmatched junction bases numbered 4, after V lost 3 bases and J lost 8 bases. The CDR3: CASSPRTGEGYTF. The CDR3 coding sequence is TGTGCCAGCTCACCCCGGACAGGGGAGGGCTACACCTTC.

This chain joins TRBV6-2 or TRBV6-3 and TRBJ1-3; D not certain. V lost 4 bases and J lost 4, with 5 bases in between. The germline CDR1 and CDR2 sequences are MNHEY and SVGEGT. The CDR3 is 12 residues long. This CDR3 is CASSFSGNTIYF. The CDR3 nucleotides read TGTGCCAGCAGTTTCAGCGGAAACACCATATATTTT.

J is TRBJ1-2 and V is TRBV29-1; 7 bases agree with TRBD1. V gave up 1 base and J gave up 5 bases; unmatched junction bases: 16. This CDR3 is 17 amino acids long. The germline CDR1 and CDR2 sequences are SQVTM and ANQGSEA. In DNA form, the CDR3 reads TGCAGCGTTGAAGCTGGACAGGACTATCCTTACACTTATGGCTACACCTTC. Translating gives CSVEAGQDYPYTYGYTF.

The chain carries TRBV10-3 and TRBJ1-5, with TRBD1 as a possible D gene (5 bases). Trimming shortened V by 7 bases and J by 5 bases, and 12 bases separated the two germline ends. The germline V gene encodes CDR1 ENHRY and CDR2 SYGVKD. The CDR3 has 13 residues. The CDR3 loop reads CAITTDPDQPQHF. As DNA, the CDR3 is TGTGCCATCACGACAGACCCGGATCAGCCCCAGCATTTT.

The genes are TRBV30 and TRBJ1-2; D call uncertain. The CDR3 loop spans 16 amino acids. Germline V CDR1 and CDR2: GTSNPN, SVGIG (reference sequence). Trimming removed 0 bases at V and 0 bases at J, with 14 bases between. The CDR3 loop reads CAWSVWSGRPNYGYTF. For the CDR3, the DNA is TGTGCCTGGAGTGTTTGGTCAGGACGACCTAACTATGGCTACACCTTC. The variable domain in full, with the rest retrieved from reference TRBV30 and TRBJ1-2, is SQTIHQWPATLVQPVGSPLSLECTVEGTSNPNLYWYRQAAGRGLQLLFYSVGIGQISSEVPQNLSASRPQDRQFILSSKKLLLSDSGFYLCAWSVWSGRPNYGYTFGSGTRLTVV.

The chain links TRBV28 to TRBJ2-2, with TRBD1 matching over 8 bases. With 7 bases clipped from V and 7 bases from J, the junction kept 8 bases outside the gene matches. CDR3 length: 14 residues. Per germline, CDR1 MDHEN and CDR2 SYDVKM. The CDR3 sequence is CASTRTGLIGELFF. The DNA for the CDR3 is TGTGCCAGCACAAGGACAGGGTTAATCGGGGAGCTGTTTTTT.

The chain recombines TRBV7-6 with TRBJ2-2; 10 bases fit TRBD1. In germline, CDR1 is SGHVS, CDR2 FNYEAQ. V gave up 6 bases and J gave up 5 bases; unmatched junction bases: 12. The CDR3 length is 17 residues. This CDR3 reads CASSFPRDRGETGELFF. In DNA, the CDR3 is TGTGCCAGCAGTTTCCCCCGGGACAGGGGTGAGACCGGGGAGCTGTTTTTT.

The CDR3 reads CASSFSVGAHQETQYF. Written as DNA, the CDR3 is TGTGCCAGCAGTTTCTCCGTGGGGGCTCACCAAGAGACCCAGTACTTC. The V and J genes are TRBV28 and TRBJ2-5; D perhaps matches TRBD1 (6 bases). V lost 3 bases to trimming and J lost 0 bases, with 14 bases between them. Germline V gene lookup returns CDR1 MDHEN and CDR2 SYDVKM. CDR3 length: 16 residues.